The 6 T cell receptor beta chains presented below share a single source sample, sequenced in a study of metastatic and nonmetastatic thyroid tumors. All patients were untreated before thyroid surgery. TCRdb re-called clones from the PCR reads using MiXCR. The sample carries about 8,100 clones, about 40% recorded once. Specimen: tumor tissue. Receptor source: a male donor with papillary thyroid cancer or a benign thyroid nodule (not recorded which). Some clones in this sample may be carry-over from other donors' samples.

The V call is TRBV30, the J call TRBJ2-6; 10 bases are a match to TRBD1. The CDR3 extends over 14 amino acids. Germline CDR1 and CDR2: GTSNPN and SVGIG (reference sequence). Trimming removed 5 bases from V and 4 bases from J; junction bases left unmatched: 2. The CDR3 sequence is CAWDRGLGANVLTF. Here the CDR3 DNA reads TGTGCCTGGGACAGGGGGCTAGGGGCCAACGTCCTGACTTTC.

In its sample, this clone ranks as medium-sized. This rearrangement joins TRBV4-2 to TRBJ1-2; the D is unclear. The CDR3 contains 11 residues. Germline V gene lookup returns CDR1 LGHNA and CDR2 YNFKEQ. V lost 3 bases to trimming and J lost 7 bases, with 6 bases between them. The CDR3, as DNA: TGTGCCAGCAGCCAGGGTTTTGGCTACACCTTC. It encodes CASSQGFGYTF.

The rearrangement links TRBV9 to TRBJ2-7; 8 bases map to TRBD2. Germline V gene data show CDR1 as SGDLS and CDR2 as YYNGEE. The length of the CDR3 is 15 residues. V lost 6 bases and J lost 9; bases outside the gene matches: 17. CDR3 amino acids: CASTKGGIAGNVQYF. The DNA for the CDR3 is TGTGCCAGCACTAAAGGGGGAATAGCGGGAAATGTGCAGTACTTC.

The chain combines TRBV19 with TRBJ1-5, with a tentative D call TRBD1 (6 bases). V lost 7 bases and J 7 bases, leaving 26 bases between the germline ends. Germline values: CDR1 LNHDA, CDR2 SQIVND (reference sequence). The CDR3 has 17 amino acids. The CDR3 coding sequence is TGTGCCAGTACTGAAGCGAAAAGGTCCGGGGGCGCACAGCCCCAGCATTTT. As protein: CASTEAKRSGGAQPQHF.

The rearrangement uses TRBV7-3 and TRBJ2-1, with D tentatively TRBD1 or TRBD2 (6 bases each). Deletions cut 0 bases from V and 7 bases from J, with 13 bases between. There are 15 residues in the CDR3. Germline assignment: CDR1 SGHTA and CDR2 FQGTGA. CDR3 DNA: TGTGCCAGCAGCTTAACGGGGGGCCCCGAAAATGAGCAGTTCTTC. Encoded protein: CASSLTGGPENEQFF.

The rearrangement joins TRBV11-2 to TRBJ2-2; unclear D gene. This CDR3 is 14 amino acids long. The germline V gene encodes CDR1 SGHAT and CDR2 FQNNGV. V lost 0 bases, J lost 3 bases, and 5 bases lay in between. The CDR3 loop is CASSLERYTGELFF. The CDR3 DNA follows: TGTGCCAGCAGCTTAGAACGGTACACCGGGGAGCTGTTTTTT.